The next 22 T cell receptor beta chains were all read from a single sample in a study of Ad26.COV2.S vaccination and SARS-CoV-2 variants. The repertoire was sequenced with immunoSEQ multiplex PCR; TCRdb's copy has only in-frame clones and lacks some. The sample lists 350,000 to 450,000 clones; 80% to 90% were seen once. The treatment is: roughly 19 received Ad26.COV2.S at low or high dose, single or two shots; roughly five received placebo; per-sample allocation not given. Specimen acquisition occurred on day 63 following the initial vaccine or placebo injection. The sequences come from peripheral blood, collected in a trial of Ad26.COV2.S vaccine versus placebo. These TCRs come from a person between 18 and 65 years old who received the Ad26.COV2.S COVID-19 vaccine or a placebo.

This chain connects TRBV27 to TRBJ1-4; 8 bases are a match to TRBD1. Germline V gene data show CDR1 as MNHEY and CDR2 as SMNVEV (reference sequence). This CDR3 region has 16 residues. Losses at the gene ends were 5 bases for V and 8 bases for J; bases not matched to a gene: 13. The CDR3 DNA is TGTGCCAGCAGTATTAGTCAGGGGGCGGAGGAAGAAAAACTGTTTTTT. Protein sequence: CASSISQGAEEEKLFF.

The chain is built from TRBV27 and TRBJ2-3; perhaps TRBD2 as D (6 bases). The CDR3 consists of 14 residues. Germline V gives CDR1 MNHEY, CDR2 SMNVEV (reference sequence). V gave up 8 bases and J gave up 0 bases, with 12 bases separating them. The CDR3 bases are TGTGCCAGCGGAACTAGCATTAGCACAGATACGCAGTATTTT. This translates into CASGTSISTDTQYF.

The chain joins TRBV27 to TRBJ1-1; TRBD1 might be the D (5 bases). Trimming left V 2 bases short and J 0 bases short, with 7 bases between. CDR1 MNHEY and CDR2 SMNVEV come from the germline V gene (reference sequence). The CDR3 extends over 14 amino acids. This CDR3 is CASSLTGMNTEAFF. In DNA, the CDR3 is TGTGCCAGCAGTTTAACAGGCATGAACACTGAAGCTTTCTTT.

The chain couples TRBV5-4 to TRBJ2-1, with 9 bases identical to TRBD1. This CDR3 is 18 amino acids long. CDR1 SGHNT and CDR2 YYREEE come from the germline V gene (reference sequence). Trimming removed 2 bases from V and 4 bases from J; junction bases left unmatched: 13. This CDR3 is CASSFVQGALMGYNEQFF. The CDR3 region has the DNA TGTGCCAGCAGCTTTGTACAGGGGGCGCTTATGGGGTACAATGAGCAGTTCTTC.

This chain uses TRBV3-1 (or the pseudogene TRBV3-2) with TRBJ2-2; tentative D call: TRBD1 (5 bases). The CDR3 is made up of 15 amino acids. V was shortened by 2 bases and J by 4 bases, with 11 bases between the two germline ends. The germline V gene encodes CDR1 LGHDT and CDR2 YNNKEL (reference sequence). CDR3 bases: TGTGCCAGCAGCCAAAGCCTCAGGGTCACCGGGGAGCTGTTTTTT. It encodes CASSQSLRVTGELFF.

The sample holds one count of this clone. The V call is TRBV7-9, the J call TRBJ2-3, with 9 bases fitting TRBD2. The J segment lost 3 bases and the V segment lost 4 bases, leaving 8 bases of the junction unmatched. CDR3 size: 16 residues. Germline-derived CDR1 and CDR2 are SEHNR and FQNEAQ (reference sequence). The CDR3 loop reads CASSYPAGGGTDTQYF. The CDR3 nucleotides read TGTGCCAGCAGCTACCCAGCGGGGGGCGGGACAGATACGCAGTATTTT.

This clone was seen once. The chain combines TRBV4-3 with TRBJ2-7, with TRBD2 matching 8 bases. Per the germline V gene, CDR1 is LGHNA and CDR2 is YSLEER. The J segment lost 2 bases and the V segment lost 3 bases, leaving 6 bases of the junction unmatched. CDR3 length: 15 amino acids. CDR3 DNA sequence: TGCGCCAGCAGCCAGGATAGCGGGGCGCCCTACGAGCAGTACTTC. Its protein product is CASSQDSGAPYEQYF.

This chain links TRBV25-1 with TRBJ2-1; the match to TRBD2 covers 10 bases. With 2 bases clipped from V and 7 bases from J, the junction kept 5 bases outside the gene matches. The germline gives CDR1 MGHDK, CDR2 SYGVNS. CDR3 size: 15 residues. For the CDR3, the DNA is TGTGCCAGCAGTGAACTTAGCGGGGGGTTAAATGAGCAGTTCTTC. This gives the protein CASSELSGGLNEQFF.

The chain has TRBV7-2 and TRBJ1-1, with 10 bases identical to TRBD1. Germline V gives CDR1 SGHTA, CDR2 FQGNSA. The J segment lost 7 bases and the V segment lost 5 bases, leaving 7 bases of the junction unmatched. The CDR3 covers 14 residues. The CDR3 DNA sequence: TGTGCCAGCAGCCGCGGCGGGACAGGGGATGAAGCTTTCTTT. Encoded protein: CASSRGGTGDEAFF.

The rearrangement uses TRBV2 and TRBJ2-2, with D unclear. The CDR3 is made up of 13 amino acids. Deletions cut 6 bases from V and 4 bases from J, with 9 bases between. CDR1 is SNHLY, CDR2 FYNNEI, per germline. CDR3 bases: TGTGCCAGCAGCGACTTGTCCACCGGGGAGCTGTTTTTT. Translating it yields CASSDLSTGELFF.

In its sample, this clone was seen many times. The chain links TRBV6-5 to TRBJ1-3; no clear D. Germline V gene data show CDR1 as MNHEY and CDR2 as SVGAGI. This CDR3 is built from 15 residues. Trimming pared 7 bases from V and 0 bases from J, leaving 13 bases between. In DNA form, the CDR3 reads TGTGCCAGCACTATGGACGGCCTCTCTGGAAACACCATATATTTT. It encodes CASTMDGLSGNTIYF.

The CDR3 sequence: CASSPPGTLLGYTF. In DNA form, the CDR3 reads TGCGCCAGCAGCCCGCCGGGGACCCTACTCGGCTACACCTTC. The chain links TRBV4-1 to TRBJ1-2; weak D call: TRBD1 (5 bases). Germline-derived CDR1 and CDR2 are MGHRA and YSYEKL. V dropped 4 bases and J dropped 8 bases, with 17 bases sitting between them. This CDR3 region has 14 residues.

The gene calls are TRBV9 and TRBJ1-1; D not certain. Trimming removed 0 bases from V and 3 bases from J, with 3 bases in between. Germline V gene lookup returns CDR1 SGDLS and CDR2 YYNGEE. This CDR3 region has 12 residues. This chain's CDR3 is CASSVGDTEAFF. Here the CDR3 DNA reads TGTGCCAGCAGCGTAGGGGACACTGAAGCTTTCTTT.

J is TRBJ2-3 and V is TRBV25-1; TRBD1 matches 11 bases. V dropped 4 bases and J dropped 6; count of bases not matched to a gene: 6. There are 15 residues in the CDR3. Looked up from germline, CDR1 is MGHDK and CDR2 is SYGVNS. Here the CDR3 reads CASSVTGTGGDTQYF. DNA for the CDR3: TGTGCCAGCAGTGTTACCGGGACAGGGGGGGATACGCAGTATTTT. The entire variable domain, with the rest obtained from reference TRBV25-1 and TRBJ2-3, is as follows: EADIYQTPRYLVIGTGKKITLECSQTMGHDKMYWYQQDPGMELHLIHYSYGVNSTEKGDLSSESTVSRIRTEHFPLTLESARPSHTSQYLCASSVTGTGGDTQYFGPGTRLTVL.

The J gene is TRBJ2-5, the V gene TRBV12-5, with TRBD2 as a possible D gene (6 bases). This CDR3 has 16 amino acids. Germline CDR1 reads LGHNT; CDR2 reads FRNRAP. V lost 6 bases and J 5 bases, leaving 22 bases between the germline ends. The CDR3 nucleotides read TGTGCTAGTGGCAATGCGGGAAGTTTAGGAGGGGAGACCCAGTACTTC. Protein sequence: CASGNAGSLGGETQYF. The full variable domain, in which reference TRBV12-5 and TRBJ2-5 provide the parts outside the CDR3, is DARVTQTPRHKVTEMGQEVTMRCQPILGHNTVFWYRQTMMQGLELLAYFRNRAPLDDSGMPKDRFSAEMPDATLATLKIQPSEPRDSAVYFCASGNAGSLGGETQYFGPGTRLLVL.

The CDR3 nucleotides read TGTGCCAGCAGTTTGGTCGGGTTGAGCGCTGAAGCTTTCTTT. Its protein is CASSLVGLSAEAFF. The chain is built from TRBV27 and TRBJ1-1; no reliable D call. CDR1 MNHEY and CDR2 SMNVEV come from the germline V gene (reference sequence). V lost 3 bases and J lost 6, with 14 bases in between. This CDR3 contains 14 residues.

DNA for the CDR3: TGCGCCAGCAGCCAAGATAGGGTGTCGGGGGTCGCCAATGAGCAGTTCTTC. It yields the protein CASSQDRVSGVANEQFF. This rearrangement joins TRBV4-3 to TRBJ2-1; tentatively, D is TRBD2 (6 bases). Trimming pared 0 bases from V and 6 bases from J, leaving 18 bases between. Germline V lookup: CDR1 LGHNA, CDR2 YSLEER. This CDR3 comprises 17 residues.

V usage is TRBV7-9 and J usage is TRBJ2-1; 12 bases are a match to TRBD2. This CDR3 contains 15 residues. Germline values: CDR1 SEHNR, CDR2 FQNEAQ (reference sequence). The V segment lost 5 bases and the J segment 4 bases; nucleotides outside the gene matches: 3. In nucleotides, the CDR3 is TGTGCCAGCAGCCGTGGACTAGCGGGGTACAATGAGCAGTTCTTC. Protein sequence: CASSRGLAGYNEQFF.

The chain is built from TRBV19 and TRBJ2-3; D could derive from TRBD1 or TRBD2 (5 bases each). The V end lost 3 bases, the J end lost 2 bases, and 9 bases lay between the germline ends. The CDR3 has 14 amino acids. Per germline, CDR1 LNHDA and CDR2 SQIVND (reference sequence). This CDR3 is CASSIWGNTDTQYF. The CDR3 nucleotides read TGTGCCAGTAGTATTTGGGGGAACACAGATACGCAGTATTTT. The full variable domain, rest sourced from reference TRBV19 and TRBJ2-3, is DGGITQSPKYLFRKEGQNVTLSCEQNLNHDAMYWYRQDPGQGLRLIYYSQIVNDFQKGDIAEGYSVSREKKESFPLTVTSAQKNPTAFYLCASSIWGNTDTQYFGPGTRLTVL.

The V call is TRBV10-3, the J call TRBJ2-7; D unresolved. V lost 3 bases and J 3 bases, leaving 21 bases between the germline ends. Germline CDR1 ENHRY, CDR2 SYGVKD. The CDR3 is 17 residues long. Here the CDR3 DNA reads TGTGCCATCAGTGACGCCCCGGGCTCCGCAATCTACTACGAGCAGTACTTC. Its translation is CAISDAPGSAIYYEQYF.

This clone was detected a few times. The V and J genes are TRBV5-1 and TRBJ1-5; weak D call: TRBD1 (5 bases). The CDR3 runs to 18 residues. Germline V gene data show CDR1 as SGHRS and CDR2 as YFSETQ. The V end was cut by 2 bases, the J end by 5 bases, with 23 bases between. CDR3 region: CASSLAVGPGTMDQPQHF. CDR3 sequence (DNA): TGCGCCAGCAGCTTAGCAGTAGGGCCCGGGACTATGGATCAGCCCCAGCATTTT. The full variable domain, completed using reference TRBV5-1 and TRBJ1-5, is KAGVTQTPRYLIKTRGQQVTLSCSPISGHRSVSWYQQTPGQGLQFLFEYFSETQRNKGNFPGRFSGRQFSNSRSEMNVSTLELGDSALYLCASSLAVGPGTMDQPQHFGDGTRLSIL.

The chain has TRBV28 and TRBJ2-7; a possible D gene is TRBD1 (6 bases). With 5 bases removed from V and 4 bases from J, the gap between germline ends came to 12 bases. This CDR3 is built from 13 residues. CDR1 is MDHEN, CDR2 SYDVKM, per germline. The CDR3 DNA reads TGTGCCAGCAGTGACACAGGGCGGTACGAGCAGTACTTC. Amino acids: CASSDTGRYEQYF. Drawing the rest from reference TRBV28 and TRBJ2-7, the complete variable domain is DVKVTQSSRYLVKRTGEKVFLECVQDMDHENMFWYRQDPGLGLRLIYFSYDVKMKEKGDIPEGYSVSREKKERFSLILESASTNQTSMYLCASSDTGRYEQYFGPGTRLTVT.